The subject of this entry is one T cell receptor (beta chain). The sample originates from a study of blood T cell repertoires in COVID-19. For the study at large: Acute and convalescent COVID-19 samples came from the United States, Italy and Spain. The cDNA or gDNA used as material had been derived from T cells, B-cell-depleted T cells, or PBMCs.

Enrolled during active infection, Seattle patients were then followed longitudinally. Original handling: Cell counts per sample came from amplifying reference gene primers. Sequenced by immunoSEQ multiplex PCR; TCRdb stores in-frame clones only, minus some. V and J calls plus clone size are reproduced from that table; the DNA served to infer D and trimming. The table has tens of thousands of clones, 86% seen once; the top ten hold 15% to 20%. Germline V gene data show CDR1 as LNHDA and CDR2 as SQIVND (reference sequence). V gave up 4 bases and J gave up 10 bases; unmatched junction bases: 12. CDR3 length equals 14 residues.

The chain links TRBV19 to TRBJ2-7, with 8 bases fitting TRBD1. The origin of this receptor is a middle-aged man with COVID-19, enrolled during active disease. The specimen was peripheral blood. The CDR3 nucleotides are TGTGCCAGTAGTACAACCCCGAAGGACAGGGAACAGTACTTC. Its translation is CASSTTPKDREQYF.